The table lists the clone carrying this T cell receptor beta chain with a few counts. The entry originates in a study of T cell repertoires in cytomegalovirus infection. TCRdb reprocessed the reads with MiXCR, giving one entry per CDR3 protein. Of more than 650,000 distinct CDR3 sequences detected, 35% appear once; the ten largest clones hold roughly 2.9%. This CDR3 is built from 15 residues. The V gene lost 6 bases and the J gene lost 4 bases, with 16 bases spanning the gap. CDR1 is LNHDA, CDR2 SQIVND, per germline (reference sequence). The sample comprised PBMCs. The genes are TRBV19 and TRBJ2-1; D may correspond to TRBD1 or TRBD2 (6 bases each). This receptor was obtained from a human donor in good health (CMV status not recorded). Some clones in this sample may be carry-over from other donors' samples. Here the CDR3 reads CASRPTGGLYNEQFF. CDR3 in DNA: TGTGCCAGTAGACCCACTGGGGGGCTTTACAATGAGCAGTTCTTC.